The clone carrying this T cell receptor (beta chain) occurred a few times. Its cognate antigen is unknown. The PCR was carried out with 60 Vbeta primers and 13 Jbeta primers. Method: immunoSEQ multiplex PCR; TCRdb's copy keeps in-frame clones and lacks some. The sample consists of about 120,000 clones, approximately 8.6% of them appearing once. These data originate in a study of cytomegalovirus exposure and HLA in healthy donors. Across the whole study: Within an early data release were about 80 million unique TCRs drawn from HLA-typed donors. Study-level results: In an earlier analysis, most TCR beta V segments were productive about 87% or about 30% of the time.

Trimming at V came to 3 bases and at J to 10 bases, leaving 5 bases not matched to a gene. CDR1 is SGDLS and CDR2 is YYNGEE in the germline V gene. This CDR3 has 15 amino acids. While unrecorded immune exposures were likely, the donors were nominally healthy when sampled. The chain is built from TRBV9 and TRBJ1-6; 12 bases line up with TRBD1. The sequence came from a woman between 40 and 55 years old in good health and CMV-seropositive. Sequencing used PBMCs. In DNA form, the CDR3 reads TGTGCCAGCAGCGCCTCCGGGACAGGGGGCTCACCCCTCCACTTT. Residues: CASSASGTGGSPLHF.